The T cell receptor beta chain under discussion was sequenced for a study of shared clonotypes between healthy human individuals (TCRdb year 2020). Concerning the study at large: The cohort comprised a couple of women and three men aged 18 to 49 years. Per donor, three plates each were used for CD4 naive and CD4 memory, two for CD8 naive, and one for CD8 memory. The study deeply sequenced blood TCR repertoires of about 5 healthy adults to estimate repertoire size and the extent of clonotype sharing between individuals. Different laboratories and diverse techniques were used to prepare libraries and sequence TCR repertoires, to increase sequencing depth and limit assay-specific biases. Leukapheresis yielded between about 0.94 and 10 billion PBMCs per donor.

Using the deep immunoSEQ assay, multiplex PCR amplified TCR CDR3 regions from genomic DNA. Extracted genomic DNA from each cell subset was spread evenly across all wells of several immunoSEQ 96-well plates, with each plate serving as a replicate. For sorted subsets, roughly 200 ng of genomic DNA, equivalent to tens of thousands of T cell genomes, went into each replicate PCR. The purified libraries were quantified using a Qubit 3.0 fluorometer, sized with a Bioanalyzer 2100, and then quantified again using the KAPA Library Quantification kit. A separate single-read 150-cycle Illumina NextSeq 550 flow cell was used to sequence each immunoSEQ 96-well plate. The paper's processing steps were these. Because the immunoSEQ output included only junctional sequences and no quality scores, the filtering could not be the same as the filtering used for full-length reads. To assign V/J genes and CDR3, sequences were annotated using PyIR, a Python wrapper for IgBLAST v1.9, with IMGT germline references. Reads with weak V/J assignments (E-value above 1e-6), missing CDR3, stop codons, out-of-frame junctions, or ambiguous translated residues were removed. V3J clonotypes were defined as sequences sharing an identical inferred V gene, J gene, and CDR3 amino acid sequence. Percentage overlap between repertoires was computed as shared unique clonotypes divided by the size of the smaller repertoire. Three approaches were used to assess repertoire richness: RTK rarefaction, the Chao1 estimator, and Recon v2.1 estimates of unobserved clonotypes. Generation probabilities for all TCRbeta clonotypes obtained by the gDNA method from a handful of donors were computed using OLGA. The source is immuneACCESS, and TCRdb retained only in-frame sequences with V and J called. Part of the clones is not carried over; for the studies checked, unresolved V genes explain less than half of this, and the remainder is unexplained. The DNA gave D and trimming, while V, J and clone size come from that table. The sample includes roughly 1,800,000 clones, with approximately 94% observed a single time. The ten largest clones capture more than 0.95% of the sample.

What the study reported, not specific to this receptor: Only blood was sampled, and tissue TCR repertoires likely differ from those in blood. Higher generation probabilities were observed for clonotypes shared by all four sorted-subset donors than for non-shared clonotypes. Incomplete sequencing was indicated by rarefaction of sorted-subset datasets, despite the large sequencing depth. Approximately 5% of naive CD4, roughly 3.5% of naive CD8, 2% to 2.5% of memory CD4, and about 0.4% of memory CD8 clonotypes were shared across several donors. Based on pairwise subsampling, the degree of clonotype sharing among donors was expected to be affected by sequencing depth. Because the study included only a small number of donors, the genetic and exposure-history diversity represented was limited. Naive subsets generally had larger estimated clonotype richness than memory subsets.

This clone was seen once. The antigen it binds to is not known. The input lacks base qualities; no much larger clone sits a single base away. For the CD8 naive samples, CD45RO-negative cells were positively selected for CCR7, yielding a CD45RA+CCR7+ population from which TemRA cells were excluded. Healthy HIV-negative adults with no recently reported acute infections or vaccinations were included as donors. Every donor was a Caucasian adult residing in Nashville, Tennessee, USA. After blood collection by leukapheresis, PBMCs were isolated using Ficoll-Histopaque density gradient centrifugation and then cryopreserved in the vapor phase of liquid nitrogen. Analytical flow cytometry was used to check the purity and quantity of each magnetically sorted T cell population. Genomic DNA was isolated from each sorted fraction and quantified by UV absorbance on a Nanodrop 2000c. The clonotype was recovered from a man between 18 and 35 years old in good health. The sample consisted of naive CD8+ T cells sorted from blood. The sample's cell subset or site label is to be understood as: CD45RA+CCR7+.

The DNA sequence reads TGTGCCAGCAGTGCCGACAGGGGGTTAGCGGGCTACGAGCAGTACTTC. It encodes CASSADRGLAGYEQYF. The V gene is TRBV6-1 and the J gene is TRBJ2-7; 9 central nucleotides agree with TRBD1. The germline V gene specifies MNHNS as CDR1 and SASEGT as CDR2. The germline V and J ends show losses of 4 bases and 3 bases respectively, and no gene match explains 10 bases of the junction. The CDR3 spans 16 residues, from the cysteine through the phenylalanine. Only the CDR3 region is kept as DNA, spanning 48 bases read in frame from base 1.